This TCR beta chain emerged from a study of T cells after posttransplantation cyclophosphamide. Germline CDR1 ENHRY, CDR2 SYGVKD. CDR3 size: 14 residues. The V and J ends lost 3 bases and 5 bases respectively, with 13 bases between them. Whole-study results and caveats: Later blood repertoires were often dominated by clones from the donor CD8+ memory compartment. After PTCy, TRB diversity resembled that of CNI/methotrexate controls.

This clone was recorded many times. Antigen specificity is unknown. Sequenced by immunoSEQ multiplex PCR; TCRdb stores in-frame clones only, minus some. The sample is made up of 38,000 or so clones, none counted only once. Peripheral blood was collected from the related graft donor on the marrow donation day. The receptor was derived from a man over 45 in good health, CMV-negative, and a related stem cell transplant donor. The V and J genes are TRBV10-3 and TRBJ2-5; TRBD2 might be the D (5 bases). Sequenced material: PBMCs. The DNA for the CDR3 is TGTGCCATCAGTGAACCTAGCAGTGCGGAGACCCAGTACTTC. Encoded protein: CAISEPSSAETQYF.